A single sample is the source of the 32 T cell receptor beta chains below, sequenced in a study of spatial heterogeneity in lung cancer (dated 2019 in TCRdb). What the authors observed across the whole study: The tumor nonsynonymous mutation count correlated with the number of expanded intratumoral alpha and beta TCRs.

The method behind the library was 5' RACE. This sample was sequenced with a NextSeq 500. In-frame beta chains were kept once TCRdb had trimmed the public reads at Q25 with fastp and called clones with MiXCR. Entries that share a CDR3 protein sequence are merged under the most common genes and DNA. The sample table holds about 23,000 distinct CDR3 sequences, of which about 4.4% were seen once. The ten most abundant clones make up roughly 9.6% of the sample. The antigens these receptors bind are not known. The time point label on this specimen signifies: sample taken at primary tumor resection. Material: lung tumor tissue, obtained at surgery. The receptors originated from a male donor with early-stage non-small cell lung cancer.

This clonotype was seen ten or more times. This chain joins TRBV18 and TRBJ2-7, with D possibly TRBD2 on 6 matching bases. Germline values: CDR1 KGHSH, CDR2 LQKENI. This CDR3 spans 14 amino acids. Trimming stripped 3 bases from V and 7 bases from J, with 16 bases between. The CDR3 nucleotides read TGTGCCAGCTCACCGTCTGCGGGGATCGCTGAGCAGTACTTC. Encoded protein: CASSPSAGIAEQYF. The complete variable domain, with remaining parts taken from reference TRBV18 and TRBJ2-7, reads NAGVMQNPRHLVRRRGQEARLRCSPMKGHSHVYWYRQLPEEGLKFMVYLQKENIIDESGMPKERFSAEFPKEGPSILRIQQVVRGDSAAYFCASSPSAGIAEQYFGPGTRLTVT.

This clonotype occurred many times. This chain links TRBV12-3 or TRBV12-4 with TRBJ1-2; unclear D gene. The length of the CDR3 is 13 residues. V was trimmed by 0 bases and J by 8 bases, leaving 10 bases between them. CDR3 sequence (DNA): TGTGCCAGCAGTTTAGCGCTGGGCCGCGGCTACACCTTC. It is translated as CASSLALGRGYTF.

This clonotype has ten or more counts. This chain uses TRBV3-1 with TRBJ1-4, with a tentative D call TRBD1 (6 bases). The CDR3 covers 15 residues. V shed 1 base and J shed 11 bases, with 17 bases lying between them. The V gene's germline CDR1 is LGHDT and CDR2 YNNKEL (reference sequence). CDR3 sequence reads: CASSQAGAGETKLFF. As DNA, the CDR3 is TGTGCCAGCAGCCAAGCGGGAGCAGGGGAAACCAAACTGTTTTTT.

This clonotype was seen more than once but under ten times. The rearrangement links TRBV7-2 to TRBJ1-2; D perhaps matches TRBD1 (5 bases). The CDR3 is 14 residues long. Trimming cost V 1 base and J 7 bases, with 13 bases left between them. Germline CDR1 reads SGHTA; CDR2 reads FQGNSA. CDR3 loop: CASSLDGTGGGYTF. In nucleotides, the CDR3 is TGTGCCAGCAGCTTAGACGGAACTGGGGGTGGCTACACCTTC.

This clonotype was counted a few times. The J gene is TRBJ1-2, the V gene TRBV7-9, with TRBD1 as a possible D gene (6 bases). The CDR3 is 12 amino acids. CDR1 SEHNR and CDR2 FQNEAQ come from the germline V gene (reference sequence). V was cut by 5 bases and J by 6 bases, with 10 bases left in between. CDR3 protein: CASSRDKDGYTF. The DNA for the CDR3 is TGTGCCAGCAGCCGGGACAAGGATGGCTACACCTTC.

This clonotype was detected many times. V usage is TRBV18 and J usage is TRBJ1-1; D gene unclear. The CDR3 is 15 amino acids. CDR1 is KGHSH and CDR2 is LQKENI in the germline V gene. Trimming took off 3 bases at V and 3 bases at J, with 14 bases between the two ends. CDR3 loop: CASSPWAVGDTEAFF. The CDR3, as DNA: TGTGCCAGCTCACCTTGGGCCGTAGGCGACACTGAAGCTTTCTTT.

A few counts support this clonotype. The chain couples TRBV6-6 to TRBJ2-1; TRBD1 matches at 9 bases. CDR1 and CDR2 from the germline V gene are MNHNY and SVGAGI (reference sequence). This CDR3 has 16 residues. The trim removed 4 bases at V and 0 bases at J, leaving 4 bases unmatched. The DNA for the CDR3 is TGTGCCAGCAGTTTCGGGACAGGGAGCTCCTACAATGAGCAGTTCTTC. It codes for CASSFGTGSSYNEQFF.

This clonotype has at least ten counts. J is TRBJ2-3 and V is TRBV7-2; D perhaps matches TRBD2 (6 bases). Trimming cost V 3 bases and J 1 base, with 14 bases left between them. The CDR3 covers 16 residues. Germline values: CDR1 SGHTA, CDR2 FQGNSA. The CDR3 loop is CASSFRNRLGTDTQYF. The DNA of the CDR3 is TGTGCCAGCAGCTTCCGAAATCGACTAGGCACAGATACGCAGTATTTT.

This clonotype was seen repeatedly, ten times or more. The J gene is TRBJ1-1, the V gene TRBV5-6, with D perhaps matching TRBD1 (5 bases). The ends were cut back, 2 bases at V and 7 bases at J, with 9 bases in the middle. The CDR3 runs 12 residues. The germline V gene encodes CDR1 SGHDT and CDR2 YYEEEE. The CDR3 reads CASSFGAGEAFF. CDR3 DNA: TGTGCCAGCAGCTTCGGGGCAGGTGAAGCTTTCTTT.

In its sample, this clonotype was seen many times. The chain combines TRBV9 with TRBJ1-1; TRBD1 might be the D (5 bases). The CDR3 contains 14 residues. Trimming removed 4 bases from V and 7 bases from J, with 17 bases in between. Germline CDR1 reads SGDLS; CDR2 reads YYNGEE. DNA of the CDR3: TGTGCCAGCAGCCCTTTAACGGGGCGGAGTGAAGCTTTCTTT. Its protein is CASSPLTGRSEAFF.

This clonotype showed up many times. The CDR3 DNA follows: TGCAGTGCTAGAGCGGGAGCCAAAAACATTCAGTACTTC. Amino acid sequence: CSARAGAKNIQYF. This chain links TRBV20-1 with TRBJ2-4; D unresolved. The germline gives CDR1 DFQATT, CDR2 SNEGSKA (reference sequence). This CDR3 is 13 amino acids long. The V end was cut by 1 base, the J end by 0 bases, with 4 bases between.

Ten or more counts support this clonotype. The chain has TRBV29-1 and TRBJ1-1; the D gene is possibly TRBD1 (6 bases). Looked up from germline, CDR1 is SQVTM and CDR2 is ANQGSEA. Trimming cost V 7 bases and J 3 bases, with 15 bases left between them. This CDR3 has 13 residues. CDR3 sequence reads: CSGRQETYTEAFF. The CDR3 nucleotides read TGCAGCGGCCGACAGGAGACTTACACTGAAGCTTTCTTT. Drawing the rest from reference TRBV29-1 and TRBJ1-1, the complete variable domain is SAVISQKPSRDICQRGTSLTIQCQVDSQVTMMFWYRQQPGQSLTLIATANQGSEATYESGFVIDKFPISRPNLTFSTLTVSNMSPEDSSIYLCSGRQETYTEAFFGQGTRLTVV.

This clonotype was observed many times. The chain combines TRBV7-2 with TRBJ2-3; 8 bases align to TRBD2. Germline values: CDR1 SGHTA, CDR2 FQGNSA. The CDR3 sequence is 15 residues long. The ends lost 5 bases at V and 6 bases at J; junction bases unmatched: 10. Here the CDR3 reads CASSPYRTSSDTQYF. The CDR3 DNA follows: TGTGCCAGCAGCCCTTATCGGACTAGCTCGGATACGCAGTATTTT.

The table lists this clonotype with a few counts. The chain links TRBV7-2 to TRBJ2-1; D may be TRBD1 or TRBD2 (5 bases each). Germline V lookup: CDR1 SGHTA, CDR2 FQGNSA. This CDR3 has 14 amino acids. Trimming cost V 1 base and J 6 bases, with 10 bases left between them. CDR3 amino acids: CASSLGGPFNEQFF. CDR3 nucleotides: TGTGCCAGCAGCTTAGGGGGACCATTCAATGAGCAGTTCTTC. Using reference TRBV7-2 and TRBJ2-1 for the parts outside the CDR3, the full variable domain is GAGVSQSPSNKVTEKGKDVELRCDPISGHTALYWYRQSLGQGLEFLIYFQGNSAPDKSGLPSDRFSAERTGGSVSTLTIQRTQQEDSAVYLCASSLGGPFNEQFFGPGTRLTVL.

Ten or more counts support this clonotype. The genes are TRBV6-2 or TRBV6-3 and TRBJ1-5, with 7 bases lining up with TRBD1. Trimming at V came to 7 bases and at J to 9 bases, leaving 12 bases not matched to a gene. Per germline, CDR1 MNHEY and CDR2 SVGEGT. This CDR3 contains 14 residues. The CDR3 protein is CASTQGDIPRPQHF. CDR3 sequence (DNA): TGTGCCAGCACCCAGGGGGACATTCCGCGGCCCCAGCATTTT.

Written as DNA, the CDR3 is TGTGCCAGCAGCTTAGACCCTCAAGAGACCCAGTACTTC. This sequence encodes CASSLDPQETQYF. The chain employs TRBV7-3 and TRBJ2-5; D gene uncertain. This CDR3 is built from 13 residues. V lost 2 bases, J lost 2 bases, and 6 bases lay in between. In germline, CDR1 is SGHTA, CDR2 FQGTGA.

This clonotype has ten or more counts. This chain's CDR3 is CASGSGGSPLHF. The CDR3 nucleotides are TGTGCCAGCGGTTCAGGGGGTTCACCCCTCCACTTT. The rearrangement joins TRBV6-1 to TRBJ1-6; 7 nucleotides agree with TRBD1. Germline V gene data show CDR1 as MNHNS and CDR2 as SASEGT. V gave up 8 bases and J gave up 9 bases; unmatched junction bases: 4. The CDR3 contains 12 residues.

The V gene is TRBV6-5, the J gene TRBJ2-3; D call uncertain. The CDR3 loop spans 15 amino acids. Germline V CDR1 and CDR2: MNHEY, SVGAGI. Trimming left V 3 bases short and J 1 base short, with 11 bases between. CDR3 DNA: TGTGCCAGCAGTTATAGGTCTCTGGGCACAGATACGCAGTATTTT. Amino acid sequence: CASSYRSLGTDTQYF.

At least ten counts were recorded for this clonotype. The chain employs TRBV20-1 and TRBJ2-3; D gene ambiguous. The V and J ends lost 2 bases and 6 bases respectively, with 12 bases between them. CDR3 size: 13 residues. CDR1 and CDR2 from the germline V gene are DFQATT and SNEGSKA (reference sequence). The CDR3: CSARSRVGDTQYF. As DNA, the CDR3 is TGCAGTGCTAGATCCCGAGTGGGGGATACGCAGTATTTT.

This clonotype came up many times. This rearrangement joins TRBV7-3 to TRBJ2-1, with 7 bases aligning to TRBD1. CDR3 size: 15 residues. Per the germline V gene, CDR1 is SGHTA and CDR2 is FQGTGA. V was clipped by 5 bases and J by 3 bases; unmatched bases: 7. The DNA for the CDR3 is TGTGCCAGCAGCCACAGGGGATCGGACTACAATGAGCAGTTCTTC. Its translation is CASSHRGSDYNEQFF.

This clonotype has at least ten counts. This chain's CDR3 is CASSLKRGNQPQHF. The CDR3 nucleotides read TGTGCCAGCAGCCTAAAGAGGGGCAATCAGCCCCAGCATTTT. The J gene is TRBJ1-5, the V gene TRBV4-2; D is ambiguous. The CDR3 covers 14 residues. V was shortened by 4 bases and J by 2 bases, with 9 bases between the two germline ends. The germline V gene has CDR1 LGHNA and CDR2 YNFKEQ.

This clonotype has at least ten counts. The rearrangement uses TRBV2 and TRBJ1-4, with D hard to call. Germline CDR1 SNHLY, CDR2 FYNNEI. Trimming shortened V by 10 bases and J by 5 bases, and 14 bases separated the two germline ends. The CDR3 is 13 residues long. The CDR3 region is CAIVRGPNEKLFF. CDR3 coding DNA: TGTGCCATAGTTCGCGGACCGAATGAAAAACTGTTTTTT.

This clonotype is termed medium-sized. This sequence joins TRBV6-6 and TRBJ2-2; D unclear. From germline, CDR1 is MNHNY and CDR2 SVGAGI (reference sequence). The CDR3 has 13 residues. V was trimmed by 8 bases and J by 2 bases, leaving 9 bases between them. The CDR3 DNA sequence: TGTGCCAGCGACCAGCGTAACACCGGGGAGCTGTTTTTT. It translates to CASDQRNTGELFF.

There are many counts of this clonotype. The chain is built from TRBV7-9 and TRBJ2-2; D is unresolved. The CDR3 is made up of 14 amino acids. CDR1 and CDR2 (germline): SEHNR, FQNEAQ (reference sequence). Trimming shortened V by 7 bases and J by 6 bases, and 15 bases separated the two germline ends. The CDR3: CASTRRASPGELFF. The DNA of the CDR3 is TGTGCCAGCACCCGAAGGGCTTCCCCCGGGGAGCTGTTTTTT. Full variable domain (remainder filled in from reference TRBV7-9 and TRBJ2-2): DTGVSQNPRHKITKRGQNVTFRCDPISEHNRLYWYRQTLGQGPEFLTYFQNEAQLEKSRLLSDRFSAERPKGSFSTLEIQRTEQGDSAMYLCASTRRASPGELFFGEGSRLTVL.

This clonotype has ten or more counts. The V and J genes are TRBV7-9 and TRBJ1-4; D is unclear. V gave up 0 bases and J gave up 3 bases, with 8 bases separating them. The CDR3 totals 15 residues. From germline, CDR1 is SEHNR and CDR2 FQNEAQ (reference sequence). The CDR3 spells CASSLAAVPNEKLFF. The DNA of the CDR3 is TGTGCCAGCAGCTTAGCCGCGGTGCCTAATGAAAAACTGTTTTTT.

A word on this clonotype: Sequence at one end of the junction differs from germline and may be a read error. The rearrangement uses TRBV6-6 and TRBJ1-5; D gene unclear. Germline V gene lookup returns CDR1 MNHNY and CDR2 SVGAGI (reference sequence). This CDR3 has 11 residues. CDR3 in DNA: TGTGCCAGCACCCCGGGCCGGGGAATTCTTTGG. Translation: CASTPGRGILW.

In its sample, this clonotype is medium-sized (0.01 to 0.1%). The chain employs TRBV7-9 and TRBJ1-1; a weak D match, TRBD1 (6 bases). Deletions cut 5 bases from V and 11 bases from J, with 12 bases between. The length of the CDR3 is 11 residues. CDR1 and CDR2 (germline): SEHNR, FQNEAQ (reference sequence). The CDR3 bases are TGTGCCAGCAGCCGGGGGGACACGGCTTTCTTT. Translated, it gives CASSRGDTAFF.

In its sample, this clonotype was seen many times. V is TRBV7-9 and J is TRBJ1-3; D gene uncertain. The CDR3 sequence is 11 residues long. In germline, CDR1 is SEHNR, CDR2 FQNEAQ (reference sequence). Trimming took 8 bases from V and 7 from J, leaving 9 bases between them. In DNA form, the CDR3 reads TGTGCCAGCCTCCCGGGTAACACCATATATTTT. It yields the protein CASLPGNTIYF.

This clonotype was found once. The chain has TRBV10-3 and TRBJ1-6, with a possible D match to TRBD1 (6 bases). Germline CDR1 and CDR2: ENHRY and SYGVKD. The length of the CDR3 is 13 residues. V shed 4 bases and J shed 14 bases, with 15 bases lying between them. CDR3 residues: CAISVTGLSALHF. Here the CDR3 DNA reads TGTGCCATCAGTGTAACAGGGCTATCAGCCCTCCACTTT.

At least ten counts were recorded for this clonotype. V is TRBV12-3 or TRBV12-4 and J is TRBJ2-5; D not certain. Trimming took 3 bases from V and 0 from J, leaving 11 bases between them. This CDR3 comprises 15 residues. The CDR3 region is CASSFLLSYQETQYF. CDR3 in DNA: TGTGCCAGCAGTTTCCTCCTTTCATACCAAGAGACCCAGTACTTC.

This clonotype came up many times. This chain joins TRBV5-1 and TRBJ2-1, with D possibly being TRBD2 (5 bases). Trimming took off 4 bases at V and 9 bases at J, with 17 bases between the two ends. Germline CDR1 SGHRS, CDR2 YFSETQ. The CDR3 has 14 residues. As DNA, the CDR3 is TGCGCCAGCAGCCCCTCCCCGACTGGGAGTGAGCAGTTCTTC. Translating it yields CASSPSPTGSEQFF.

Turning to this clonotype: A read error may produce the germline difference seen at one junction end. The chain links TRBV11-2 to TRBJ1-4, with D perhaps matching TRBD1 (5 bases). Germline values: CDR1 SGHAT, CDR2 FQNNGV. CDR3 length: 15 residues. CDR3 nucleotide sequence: TGTGTCAGCAGCTTAGCCCGGGGCGCTAATGAAAAACTGTTTTTC. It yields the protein CVSSLARGANEKLFF.